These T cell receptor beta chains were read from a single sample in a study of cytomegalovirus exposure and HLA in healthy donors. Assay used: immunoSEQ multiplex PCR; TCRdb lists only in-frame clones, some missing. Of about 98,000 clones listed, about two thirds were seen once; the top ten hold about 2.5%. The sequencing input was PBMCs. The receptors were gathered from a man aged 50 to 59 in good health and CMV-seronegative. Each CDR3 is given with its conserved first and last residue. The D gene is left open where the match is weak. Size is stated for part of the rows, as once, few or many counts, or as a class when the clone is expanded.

CDR3aa: CASSGLGTAQETQYF
CDR3nt: TGTGCCAGCAGCGGACTCGGGACAGCACAAGAGACCCAGTACTTC
abundance: -
j_gene: TRBJ2-5
d_gene: TRBD1
v_gene: TRBV6-5

CDR3aa: CSVEDAGGDSKAFF
CDR3nt: TGCAGCGTTGAAGATGCGGGGGGGGACTCGAAAGCTTTCTTT
abundance: -
j_gene: TRBJ1-1
d_gene: -
v_gene: TRBV29-1

CDR3aa: CASSPLVQGTGELFF
CDR3nt: TGTGCCAGCTCACCACTTGTACAGGGCACCGGGGAGCTGTTTTTT
abundance: -
j_gene: TRBJ2-2
d_gene: -
v_gene: TRBV18

CDR3aa: CASRTREINEKLFF
CDR3nt: TGTGCCAGTCGGACTAGGGAGATCAATGAAAAACTGTTTTTT
abundance: few
j_gene: TRBJ1-4
d_gene: -
v_gene: TRBV2

CDR3aa: CASSRTRLARSTDTQYF
CDR3nt: TGCGCCAGCAGCCGAACGAGACTAGCGAGGAGCACAGATACGCAGTATTTT
abundance: -
j_gene: TRBJ2-3
d_gene: TRBD2
v_gene: TRBV5-1

CDR3aa: CASSSGQGPLYEQYF
CDR3nt: TGCGCCAGCAGTTCCGGACAGGGGCCTCTCTACGAGCAGTACTTC
abundance: few
j_gene: TRBJ2-7
d_gene: TRBD1
v_gene: TRBV5-1

CDR3aa: CASRVAGALNEQFF
CDR3nt: TGTGCCAGTAGAGTAGCGGGAGCCCTCAATGAGCAGTTCTTC
abundance: -
j_gene: TRBJ2-1
d_gene: TRBD2
v_gene: TRBV19

CDR3aa: CAISPDSSGANVLTF
CDR3nt: TGTGCCATCAGTCCGGACAGTTCTGGGGCCAACGTCCTGACTTTC
abundance: -
j_gene: TRBJ2-6
d_gene: -
v_gene: TRBV10-3

CDR3aa: CASSQEDTYEQYF
CDR3nt: TGTGCCAGCAGCCAAGAGGACACCTACGAGCAGTACTTC
abundance: few
j_gene: TRBJ2-7
d_gene: -
v_gene: TRBV4-2

CDR3aa: CASSLYLAGGPYNEQFF
CDR3nt: TGTGCCAGCAGCTTATATCTAGCGGGAGGGCCCTACAATGAGCAGTTCTTC
abundance: -
j_gene: TRBJ2-1
d_gene: TRBD2
v_gene: TRBV7-8

CDR3aa: CASSPGDRRNEKLFF
CDR3nt: TGTGCCAGCAGTCCGGGGGACAGGAGGAATGAAAAACTGTTTTTT
abundance: -
j_gene: TRBJ1-4
d_gene: TRBD1
v_gene: TRBV27

CDR3aa: CASSYSGGTEAFF
CDR3nt: TGTGCCAGCAGTTACTCTGGCGGCACTGAAGCTTTCTTT
abundance: few
j_gene: TRBJ1-1
d_gene: -
v_gene: TRBV6-6

CDR3aa: CASSTGGGTDTQYF
CDR3nt: TGTGCCAGCAGCACCGGAGGGGGCACAGATACGCAGTATTTT
abundance: -
j_gene: TRBJ2-3
d_gene: -
v_gene: TRBV7-3

CDR3aa: CASSRRGYYGYTF
CDR3nt: TGCGCCAGCAGCCGCAGGGGCTATTATGGCTACACCTTC
abundance: -
j_gene: TRBJ1-2
d_gene: -
v_gene: TRBV4-3

CDR3aa: CASSEFPIDIAPNEKLFF
CDR3nt: TGTGCCAGCAGTGAATTCCCTATCGATATCGCCCCAAATGAAAAACTGTTTTTT
abundance: once
j_gene: TRBJ1-4
d_gene: -
v_gene: TRBV6-1

CDR3aa: CASNTPSGQGNTIYF
CDR3nt: TGTGCCAGCAACACCCCAAGTGGGCAGGGAAACACCATATATTTT
abundance: -
j_gene: TRBJ1-3
d_gene: -
v_gene: TRBV28

CDR3aa: CASRRLAGSYEQYF
CDR3nt: TGTGCCAGTAGAAGACTAGCGGGATCCTACGAGCAGTACTTC
abundance: -
j_gene: TRBJ2-7
d_gene: TRBD2
v_gene: TRBV19

CDR3aa: CATSRWTGYEQYF
CDR3nt: TGTGCCACCAGCCGTTGGACAGGGTACGAGCAGTACTTC
abundance: -
j_gene: TRBJ2-7
d_gene: TRBD1
v_gene: TRBV15

CDR3aa: CASTYSDRDTEAFF
CDR3nt: TGTGCCAGCACCTACAGTGACAGGGACACTGAAGCTTTCTTT
abundance: few
j_gene: TRBJ1-1
d_gene: TRBD1
v_gene: TRBV28

CDR3aa: CASNNGNTGELFF
CDR3nt: TGTGCCAGCAATAACGGGAACACCGGGGAGCTGTTTTTT
abundance: -
j_gene: TRBJ2-2
d_gene: -
v_gene: TRBV6-5

CDR3aa: CASSMGTGSSYEQYF
CDR3nt: TGTGCCAGTAGTATGGGGACAGGGAGCTCCTACGAGCAGTACTTC
abundance: -
j_gene: TRBJ2-7
d_gene: TRBD1
v_gene: TRBV19

CDR3aa: CASSQSLAGETDTQYF
CDR3nt: TGTGCCAGCAGCCAGTCCCTAGCGGGAGAAACAGATACGCAGTATTTT
abundance: -
j_gene: TRBJ2-3
d_gene: TRBD2
v_gene: TRBV4-2

CDR3aa: CAWRGGAYEQYF
CDR3nt: TGTGCCTGGAGGGGGGGTGCCTACGAGCAGTACTTC
abundance: -
j_gene: TRBJ2-7
d_gene: -
v_gene: TRBV30

CDR3aa: CASRLRGKVDGYTF
CDR3nt: TGTGCCAGCAGACTGAGGGGGAAGGTAGATGGCTACACCTTC
abundance: -
j_gene: TRBJ1-2
d_gene: -
v_gene: TRBV2

CDR3aa: CASISTLVGQPQHF
CDR3nt: TGTGCCAGCATCTCAACTCTCGTCGGTCAGCCCCAGCATTTT
abundance: -
j_gene: TRBJ1-5
d_gene: -
v_gene: TRBV28

CDR3aa: CASTGATNEKLFF
CDR3nt: TGTGCCAGCACGGGTGCAACTAATGAAAAACTGTTTTTT
abundance: -
j_gene: TRBJ1-4
d_gene: -
v_gene: TRBV2

CDR3aa: CASSITDREPNEQYF
CDR3nt: TGTGCCAGTAGTATTACCGACAGGGAGCCCAACGAGCAGTACTTC
abundance: -
j_gene: TRBJ2-7
d_gene: TRBD1
v_gene: TRBV19

CDR3aa: CASSPGLAGYHEQFF
CDR3nt: TGTGCCAGCAGCCCCGGACTAGCGGGATATCATGAGCAGTTCTTC
abundance: -
j_gene: TRBJ2-1
d_gene: TRBD2
v_gene: TRBV7-2

CDR3aa: CASSLLYGSQYEQYF
CDR3nt: TGTGCCAGCAGCTTATTATACGGGAGCCAGTACGAGCAGTACTTC
abundance: -
j_gene: TRBJ2-7
d_gene: -
v_gene: TRBV7-9

CDR3aa: CASSPSELAGLTDTQYF
CDR3nt: TGCGCCAGCAGCCCTTCTGAGCTAGCGGGGCTCACAGATACGCAGTATTTT
abundance: once
j_gene: TRBJ2-3
d_gene: TRBD2
v_gene: TRBV5-1